This passage covers 11 T cell receptor beta chains from one sample sequenced in a study of shared clonotypes between healthy human individuals. This table comes from immunoSEQ multiplex PCR, and its TCRdb copy is limited to in-frame clones, with some not included. The sample gives about 680,000 clones, approximately 90% of which show up once; 20% to 25% is in the top ten. Naive CD8 cells lacked CD45RO and underwent positive selection for CCR7, leaving out terminally differentiated effector memory CD45RA+ cells. Material for sequencing was naive CD8+ T cells sorted from blood. These receptor sequences come from a man between 25 and 39 years old in good health.

The CDR3 is CASSQGGLGELFF. CDR3 in DNA: TGTGCCAGTAGTCAAGGGGGCTTGGGGGAGCTGTTTTTT. This chain connects TRBV19 to TRBJ2-2; 7 bases map to TRBD1. This CDR3 is 13 amino acids long. Germline V gene lookup returns CDR1 LNHDA and CDR2 SQIVND (reference sequence). V lost 5 bases to trimming and J lost 8 bases; unmatched junction nucleotides: 5.

This sequence joins TRBV29-1 and TRBJ1-3; D is perhaps TRBD1 (5 bases). Per germline, CDR1 SQVTM and CDR2 ANQGSEA. CDR3 length: 13 amino acids. The V gene lost 3 bases and the J gene lost 2 bases, with 8 bases spanning the gap. The CDR3 is CSVEGGTGNTIYF. CDR3 bases: TGCAGCGTTGAGGGGGGGACTGGAAACACCATATATTTT.

This rearrangement joins TRBV27 to TRBJ2-5; 8 positions agree with TRBD1. V trimming: 4 bases; J trimming: 2 bases; junction bases outside the gene matches: 6. CDR3 length: 15 amino acids. In germline, CDR1 is MNHEY, CDR2 SMNVEV (reference sequence). The CDR3 protein is CASSSRTGRQETQYF. CDR3 DNA sequence: TGTGCCAGCAGTTCCCGGACAGGGCGGCAAGAGACCCAGTACTTC.

The V call is TRBV28, the J call TRBJ2-7; TRBD2 might be the D (6 bases). The V end lost 6 bases, the J end lost 4 bases, and 13 bases lay between the germline ends. CDR1 is MDHEN and CDR2 is SYDVKM in the germline V gene. The CDR3 has 13 residues. This CDR3 is CASREGTDYEQYF. CDR3 DNA sequence: TGTGCCAGCAGGGAGGGGACCGATTACGAGCAGTACTTC.

This clone came up a few times. The genes are TRBV7-8 and TRBJ1-2, with 9 bases aligning to TRBD1. The CDR3 covers 14 residues. V was pared by 3 bases and J by 6 bases, with 5 bases of the junction left unmatched. CDR1 is SGHVS, CDR2 FQNEAQ, per germline. In nucleotides, the CDR3 is TGTGCCAGCAGCTTGAAACAGGGGGCGGATGGCTACACCTTC. Its protein is CASSLKQGADGYTF.

V and J are TRBV4-2 and TRBJ1-1; no definite D call. Trimming removed 0 bases at V and 1 base at J, with 12 bases between. This CDR3 has 16 residues. Germline CDR1 and CDR2: LGHNA and YNFKEQ. CDR3 residues: CASSQDLYTWNTEAFF. In DNA, the CDR3 is TGTGCCAGCAGCCAAGATCTGTACACGTGGAACACTGAAGCTTTCTTT.

CDR3 in amino acids: CASSLAGGGPGIQYF. For the CDR3, the DNA is TGCGCCAGCAGCTTGGCGGGGGGAGGGCCGGGCATTCAGTACTTC. The chain is built from TRBV5-1 and TRBJ2-4; 7 nucleotides align to TRBD2. The J segment lost 9 bases and the V segment lost 0 bases, leaving 9 bases of the junction unmatched. Looked up from germline, CDR1 is SGHRS and CDR2 is YFSETQ. CDR3 length: 15 residues.

The chain links TRBV15 to TRBJ2-1; D is possibly TRBD1 (6 bases). Per the germline V gene, CDR1 is LNHNV and CDR2 is YYDKDF (reference sequence). The CDR3 has 13 amino acids. Trimming pared 0 bases from V and 8 bases from J, leaving 8 bases between. The DNA for the CDR3 is TGTGCCACCAGCAGAGACAGGGGCGATGAGCAGTTCTTC. Translating it yields CATSRDRGDEQFF.

This chain joins TRBV6-6 and TRBJ2-1; 7 nucleotides align to TRBD2. Germline trimming cut 0 bases from V and 7 bases from J; bases unmatched to any gene: 9. CDR1 MNHNY and CDR2 SVGAGI come from the germline V gene (reference sequence). The CDR3 spans 16 residues. The CDR3 DNA reads as TGTGCCAGCAGTTACTCGAGTCGGGAGGTGGGTAATGAGCAGTTCTTC. It specifies CASSYSSREVGNEQFF.

The rearrangement uses TRBV18 and TRBJ1-5; 8 nucleotides match TRBD1. CDR3 length: 18 residues. Germline V gene data show CDR1 as KGHSH and CDR2 as LQKENI. The J segment lost 5 bases and the V segment lost 2 bases, leaving 14 bases of the junction unmatched. The CDR3 coding sequence is TGTGCCAGCTCACCAGCGATTACCGGGACAGGCCGAGATCAGCCCCAGCATTTT. It codes for CASSPAITGTGRDQPQHF. Variable domain in full (rest from reference TRBV18 and TRBJ1-5): NAGVMQNPRHLVRRRGQEARLRCSPMKGHSHVYWYRQLPEEGLKFMVYLQKENIIDESGMPKERFSAEFPKEGPSILRIQQVVRGDSAAYFCASSPAITGTGRDQPQHFGDGTRLSIL.

This chain uses TRBV2 with TRBJ2-7; no firm D call. V was cut by 6 bases and J by 12 bases, with 15 bases left in between. Looked up from germline, CDR1 is SNHLY and CDR2 is FYNNEI. The CDR3 length is 11 residues. CDR3 residues: CASRDGPRSYF. The CDR3 DNA follows: TGTGCCAGCAGGGACGGTCCCCGTTCGTACTTC. Together with reference TRBV2 and TRBJ2-7, the CDR3 gives the full variable domain: EPEVTQTPSHQVTQMGQEVILRCVPISNHLYFYWYRQILGQKVEFLVSFYNNEISEKSEIFDDQFSVERPDGSNFTLKIRSTKLEDSAMYFCASRDGPRSYFGPGTRLTVT.